This T cell receptor beta chain came from a study of high-grade serous ovarian cancer treatment subgroups. At the level of the study: Mean per sample: about 14,000 reads, several thousand unique TCR beta rearrangements. Findings and limits, study-wide: Repertoire similarity ranged roughly 0.11 to 0.85 between tumors of one patient. TCR relatedness rose with neoantigen level and trended with mutation load.

Tumor samples were taken before definitive surgery or chemotherapy. Turning to this clone: Its antigen is undetermined.

This table comes from immunoSEQ multiplex PCR, and its TCRdb copy is limited to in-frame clones, with some not included. The sample yields about 15,000 clones, 73% seen once. Between the trimmed V and J ends, which lost 0 bases and 0 bases, there was a span of 2 bases. The CDR3 is 13 residues long. The V gene's germline CDR1 is SGHKS and CDR2 YYEKEE (reference sequence). The chain joins TRBV5-5 to TRBJ2-3; D gene ambiguous. The receptor was derived from a human donor with high-grade serous ovarian cancer. Sequenced: tumor tissue. The chain's CDR3 is CASSLASTDTQYF. CDR3 coding DNA: TGTGCCAGCAGCTTGGCTAGCACAGATACGCAGTATTTT.